This T cell receptor beta chain was recorded in a study of cytomegalovirus exposure and HLA in healthy donors. Study-wide points: Cytomegalovirus status was reportedly diagnosed by the classifier with high specificity and sensitivity. In vitro checks showed that a few CMV-associated chains really do target CMV antigens.

A remark on this clone: What it recognizes is unknown.

Primers: 60 Vbeta forward and 13 Jbeta reverse. Libraries were prepared by immunoSEQ multiplex PCR; TCRdb keeps only in-frame clonotypes and omits some of them. The sample contains approximately 110,000 clones, roughly 68% of which appear only once. Although they were nominally healthy when sampled, donors likely had unrecorded immune exposures. The clonotype was recovered from a woman aged 30 to 39 in good health and CMV-seronegative. Sequencing was carried out using PBMCs.

The CDR3: CASSIPQSGGYGYTF. The CDR3 DNA reads TGTGCCAGTAGTATACCCCAATCAGGAGGCTATGGCTACACCTTC. V is TRBV19 and J is TRBJ1-2, with D uncertain. The CDR3 is 15 amino acids. V lost 2 bases to trimming and J lost 4 bases, with 14 bases between them. Germline CDR1 and CDR2: LNHDA and SQIVND (reference sequence).